This T cell receptor beta chain emerged from a study of read filtering for tumor transcriptome and immune sequencing. Study background: By R-ISS, stages I, II and III held about 8, 15 and 7 patients.

Every patient had bone marrow sampled while the disease was active. From 300 to 400 ng of RNA, a library with molecular barcoded alpha/delta and beta/gamma adaptors was made. TCRdb itself ran the reads through MiXCR, one entry per CDR3 protein. The sample contains tens of thousands of distinct CDR3 sequences, 10% to 15% of which appear only once. The table lists this clonotype with many counts. Its antigen is currently unknown. The CDR3 is 13 residues long. The V end lost 7 bases, the J end lost 3 bases, and 10 bases lay between the germline ends. Germline lookup yields CDR1 MNHNS and CDR2 SASEGT. Study-wide results and caveats: IR-seq captured clonotypes deeper and more reliably than RNA-seq. Correlation between methods rose after single-read clonotypes were removed.

This clonotype was obtained from a donor at least 40 years old with multiple myeloma. The V call is TRBV6-1, the J call TRBJ1-5; D is ambiguous. The sequenced sample consisted of a population of CD138-negative cells sorted from bone marrow. CDR3 protein: CASISGFNQPQHF. The CDR3, as DNA: TGTGCCAGCATAAGCGGCTTCAATCAGCCCCAGCATTTT.